The 21 T cell receptor beta chains given below trace back to one sample, sequenced in a study of cytomegalovirus exposure and HLA in healthy donors (dated by TCRdb to the late 2010s). Library preparation was by the immunoSEQ multiplex PCR assay. For the multiplex PCR, a mixture combining 60 forward primers for TCR Vbeta segments and 13 reverse primers for TCR Jbeta segments was used. In TCRdb, the immuneACCESS table is reduced to in-frame sequences with V and J assigned. These tables do not hold every clone; where another copy was compared, an unresolved V gene accounts for under half, and the others remain unexplained. Across this sample there are about 140,000 clones, with 75% to 85% seen only once. The top ten clonotypes cover over 2% of the sample. Material: PBMCs. These receptors originate from a woman aged 18 to 35 in good health and CMV-seropositive.

This clone showed up just a few times. The gene calls are TRBV6-5 and TRBJ2-1, with 7 bases lining up with TRBD1. V was clipped by 7 bases and J by 3 bases; unmatched bases: 6. Germline V gene data show CDR1 as MNHEY and CDR2 as SVGAGI. This CDR3 has 14 residues. The CDR3 spells CASTDRDGYNEQFF. CDR3 in DNA: TGTGCCAGCACCGACAGGGACGGCTACAATGAGCAGTTCTTC.

The CDR3 is CASSPILQVVGGYTF. The CDR3 bases are TGTGCCAGCAGCCCCATTCTACAGGTAGTTGGTGGCTACACCTTC. J is TRBJ1-2 and V is TRBV21-1; the tabulated D call, TRBD1, remains unverified against the DNA. TRBV21-1 is marked as a pseudogene. The CDR3 consists of 15 residues.

This chain uses TRBV27 with TRBJ2-7; 8 nucleotides align to TRBD1. Trimming took 6 bases from V and 6 from J; bases not matched to a gene: 7. The CDR3 is 13 residues long. Germline CDR1 reads MNHEY; CDR2 reads SMNVEV (reference sequence). CDR3 loop: CASRPGGLREQYF. The CDR3 DNA sequence: TGTGCCAGCAGGCCAGGGGGCCTCCGCGAGCAGTACTTC.

The J gene is TRBJ2-5, the V gene TRBV14; no clear D gene. The V gene lost 0 bases and the J gene lost 9 bases, with 11 bases spanning the gap. In germline, CDR1 is SGHDN, CDR2 FVKESK. This CDR3 is built from 13 residues. The DNA for the CDR3 is TGTGCCAGCAGCCAAGATCGGTCCCGGGCCCAGTACTTC. Residues: CASSQDRSRAQYF.

The chain has TRBV29-1 and TRBJ2-5; 9 bases match TRBD2. CDR3 length equals 15 residues. V lost 6 bases to trimming and J lost 7 bases; unmatched junction nucleotides: 15. Germline CDR1 SQVTM, CDR2 ANQGSEA. The CDR3 sequence is CSVQPRVAGAVTQYF. CDR3 coding DNA: TGCAGCGTCCAACCCAGAGTAGCGGGGGCGGTGACCCAGTACTTC.

The gene calls are TRBV7-9 and TRBJ1-1; D uncertain. V lost 4 bases and J 0 bases, leaving 15 bases between the germline ends. CDR1 is SEHNR, CDR2 FQNEAQ, per germline (reference sequence). CDR3 size: 16 residues. The DNA of the CDR3 is TGTGCCAGCAGCTCAACCGCCTCCAGTGTGAACACTGAAGCTTTCTTT. Residues: CASSSTASSVNTEAFF.

This clone was counted only a few times. V is TRBV6-5 and J is TRBJ2-7; 8 nucleotides line up with TRBD2. V was pared by 6 bases and J by 4 bases, with 8 bases of the junction left unmatched. CDR1 MNHEY and CDR2 SVGAGI come from the germline V gene. The CDR3 contains 14 residues. DNA for the CDR3: TGTGCCAGCAGGTACAGCGGGGGACCTTACGAGCAGTACTTC. It specifies CASRYSGGPYEQYF.

This sequence joins TRBV11-3 and TRBJ1-3; D may be TRBD1 (5 bases). The CDR3 totals 14 residues. V was trimmed by 5 bases and J by 1 base, leaving 9 bases between them. CDR1 and CDR2 (germline): SGHNT, YENEEA. CDR3 region: CASSQGDSGNTIYF. CDR3 in DNA: TGTGCCAGCAGCCAAGGGGATTCTGGAAACACCATATATTTT.

The V and J genes are TRBV12-5 and TRBJ2-2; possibly TRBD1 for D (5 bases). Trimming removed 7 bases from V and 2 bases from J, with 14 bases in between. The CDR3 loop spans 15 amino acids. The V gene's germline CDR1 is LGHNT and CDR2 FRNRAP. The CDR3 nucleotides are TGTGCTAGTGCCCTCAGACAGCTAAACACCGGGGAGCTGTTTTTT. It codes for CASALRQLNTGELFF.

The chain couples TRBV9 to TRBJ2-7; TRBD2 matches at 8 bases. V was pared by 0 bases and J by 2 bases, with 7 bases of the junction left unmatched. Per the germline V gene, CDR1 is SGDLS and CDR2 is YYNGEE. The CDR3 runs 16 residues. The CDR3 DNA is TGTGCCAGCAGCGTAGCGGGGGGGGACGTTCCCTACGAGCAGTACTTC. The encoded protein is CASSVAGGDVPYEQYF.

This rearrangement joins TRBV14 to TRBJ2-2; D is undetermined. The CDR3 consists of 14 residues. The V end lost 3 bases, the J end lost 4 bases, and 9 bases lay between the germline ends. The germline CDR1 and CDR2 sequences are SGHDN and FVKESK. CDR3 nucleotide sequence: TGTGCCAGCAGCCACAGGCCTGGCACCGGGGAGCTGTTTTTT. Its translation is CASSHRPGTGELFF.

The DNA of the CDR3 is TGTGCCAGCAGTGAAAGACAGGGGGCCTACGAGCAGTACTTC. Protein product: CASSERQGAYEQYF. The genes are TRBV28 and TRBJ2-7, with 9 bases matching TRBD1. The J segment lost 2 bases and the V segment lost 5 bases, leaving 4 bases of the junction unmatched. CDR1 is MDHEN and CDR2 is SYDVKM in the germline V gene. The CDR3 contains 14 residues.

The rearrangement joins TRBV30 to TRBJ1-4, with D maybe TRBD1 (6 bases). The CDR3 sequence is 15 residues long. CDR1 and CDR2 from the germline V gene are GTSNPN and SVGIG (reference sequence). The germline V and J ends were trimmed by 2 bases and 5 bases, with 15 bases remaining between them. CDR3 loop: CAWSFTGLGNEKLFF. The CDR3 region has the DNA TGTGCCTGGAGTTTTACAGGGTTGGGGAATGAAAAACTGTTTTTT.

This chain connects TRBV6-5 to TRBJ2-2; weak D call: TRBD1 (5 bases). Germline-derived CDR1 and CDR2 are MNHEY and SVGAGI. Trimming took off 0 bases at V and 3 bases at J, with 5 bases between the two ends. The CDR3 is 14 residues long. CDR3 DNA sequence: TGTGCCAGCAGTTACTCGACAGACACCGGGGAGCTGTTTTTT. It yields the protein CASSYSTDTGELFF.

The V and J genes are TRBV28 and TRBJ1-2, with D tentatively TRBD1 (5 bases). The ends were cut back, 6 bases at V and 7 bases at J, with 18 bases in the middle. From germline, CDR1 is MDHEN and CDR2 SYDVKM. The CDR3 totals 14 residues. DNA of the CDR3: TGTGCCAGCAGCAACCTCCCCAGGGCGCGTGGCTACACCTTC. Protein sequence: CASSNLPRARGYTF.

This clone appeared a few times. The chain combines TRBV7-8 with TRBJ2-7, with D maybe TRBD2 (7 bases). Trimming shortened V by 6 bases and J by 4 bases, and 19 bases separated the two germline ends. Per the germline V gene, CDR1 is SGHVS and CDR2 is FQNEAQ. This CDR3 has 15 amino acids. In DNA, the CDR3 is TGTGCCAGCAGTCCCGGGTGGGGGGGCGCGTACGAGCAGTACTTC. Amino acid sequence: CASSPGWGGAYEQYF. Together with reference TRBV7-8 and TRBJ2-7, the CDR3 gives the full variable domain: GAGVSQSPRYKVAKRGQDVALRCDPISGHVSLFWYQQALGQGPEFLTYFQNEAQLDKSGLPSDRFFAERPEGSVSTLKIQRTQQEDSAVYLCASSPGWGGAYEQYFGPGTRLTVT.

In this sample, this clone turned up a few times. The rearrangement joins TRBV9 to TRBJ1-2, with D unresolved. The germline V gene encodes CDR1 SGDLS and CDR2 YYNGEE. This CDR3 has 13 amino acids. V was shortened by 4 bases and J by 1 base, with 8 bases between the two germline ends. CDR3 protein: CASSLSSNYGYTF. CDR3 in DNA: TGTGCCAGCAGCTTGAGTAGTAACTATGGCTACACCTTC.

V gene TRBV5-4 combines with J gene TRBJ2-3; D may be TRBD2 (5 bases). CDR1 and CDR2 (germline): SGHNT, YYREEE (reference sequence). The CDR3 contains 15 residues. Trimming left V 4 bases short and J 0 bases short, with 12 bases between. The CDR3: CASSEGVSSTDTQYF. In nucleotides, the CDR3 is TGTGCCAGCAGCGAGGGCGTTTCTAGCACAGATACGCAGTATTTT.

This clone has a handful of counts. The V and J genes are TRBV5-4 and TRBJ2-1; 7 nucleotides line up with TRBD1. Germline V gives CDR1 SGHNT, CDR2 YYREEE (reference sequence). V shed 3 bases and J 6 bases; nucleotides not matched to a gene: 12. This CDR3 is 16 amino acids long. CDR3 nucleotides: TGTGCCAGCAGCTGGGCGACAGGGCTTGATTTCAATGAGCAGTTCTTC. This gives the protein CASSWATGLDFNEQFF.

The rearrangement joins TRBV6-6 to TRBJ1-2; 7 bases line up with TRBD1. The trim removed 6 bases at V and 7 bases at J, leaving 14 bases unmatched. The CDR3 totals 15 residues. Germline V gene sequence: CDR1 MNHNY, CDR2 SVGAGI (reference sequence). The CDR3 DNA is TGTGCCAGCAGACAGGGACAGCGGAAGGGAGGTGGCTACACCTTC. This sequence encodes CASRQGQRKGGGYTF.

V and J are TRBV19 and TRBJ1-3; 8 bases fit TRBD1. J was trimmed by 3 bases and V by 8 bases; bases with no gene match: 9. Germline CDR1 reads LNHDA; CDR2 reads SQIVND (reference sequence). This CDR3 region has 15 residues. The CDR3: CASRPTGTGGNTIYF. For the CDR3, the DNA is TGTGCCAGTCGACCTACCGGGACAGGTGGAAACACCATATATTTT.